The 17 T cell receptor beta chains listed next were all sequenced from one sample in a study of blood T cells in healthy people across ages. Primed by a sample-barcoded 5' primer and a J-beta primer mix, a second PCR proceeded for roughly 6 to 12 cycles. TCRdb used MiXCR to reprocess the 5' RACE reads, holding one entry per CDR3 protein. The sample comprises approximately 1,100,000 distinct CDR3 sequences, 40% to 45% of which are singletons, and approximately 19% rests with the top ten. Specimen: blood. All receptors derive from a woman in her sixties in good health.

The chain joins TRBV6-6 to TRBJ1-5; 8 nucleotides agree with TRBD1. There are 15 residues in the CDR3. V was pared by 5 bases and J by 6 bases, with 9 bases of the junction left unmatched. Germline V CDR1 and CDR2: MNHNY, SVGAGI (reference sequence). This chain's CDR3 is CASSHYGQGTQPQHF. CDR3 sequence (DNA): TGTGCCAGCAGTCACTACGGACAGGGCACTCAGCCCCAGCATTTT.

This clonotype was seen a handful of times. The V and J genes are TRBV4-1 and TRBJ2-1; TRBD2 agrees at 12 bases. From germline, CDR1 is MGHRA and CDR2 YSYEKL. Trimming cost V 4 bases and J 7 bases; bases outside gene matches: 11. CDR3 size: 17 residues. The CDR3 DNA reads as TGCGCCAGCAGCCTCTCTAGCGGGAGGGCCGGGAAAAATGAGCAGTTCTTC. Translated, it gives CASSLSSGRAGKNEQFF.

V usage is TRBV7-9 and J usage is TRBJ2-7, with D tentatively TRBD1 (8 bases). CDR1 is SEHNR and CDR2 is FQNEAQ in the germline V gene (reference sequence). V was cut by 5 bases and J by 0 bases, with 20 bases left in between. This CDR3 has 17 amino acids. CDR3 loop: CASSTGGLAASSYEQYF. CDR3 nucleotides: TGTGCCAGCAGCACAGGGGGTCTAGCGGCTAGCTCCTACGAGCAGTACTTC.

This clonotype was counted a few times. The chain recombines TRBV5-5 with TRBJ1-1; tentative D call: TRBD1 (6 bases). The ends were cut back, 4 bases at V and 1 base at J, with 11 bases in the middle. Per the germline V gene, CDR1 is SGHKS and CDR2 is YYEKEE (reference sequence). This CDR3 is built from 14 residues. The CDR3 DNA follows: TGTGCCAGCAGCCTTCTGGACAGGAACACTGAAGCTTTCTTT. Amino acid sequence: CASSLLDRNTEAFF. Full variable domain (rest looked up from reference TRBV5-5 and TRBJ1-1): DAGVTQSPTHLIKTRGQQVTLRCSPISGHKSVSWYQQVLGQGPQFIFQYYEKEERGRGNFPDRFSARQFPNYSSELNVNALLLGDSALYLCASSLLDRNTEAFFGQGTRLTVV.

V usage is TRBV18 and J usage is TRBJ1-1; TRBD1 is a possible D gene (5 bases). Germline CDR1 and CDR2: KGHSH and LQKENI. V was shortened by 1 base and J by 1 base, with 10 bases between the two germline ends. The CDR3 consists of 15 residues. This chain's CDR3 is CASSPLAGTNTEAFF. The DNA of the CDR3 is TGTGCCAGCTCACCACTAGCAGGGACGAACACTGAAGCTTTCTTT.

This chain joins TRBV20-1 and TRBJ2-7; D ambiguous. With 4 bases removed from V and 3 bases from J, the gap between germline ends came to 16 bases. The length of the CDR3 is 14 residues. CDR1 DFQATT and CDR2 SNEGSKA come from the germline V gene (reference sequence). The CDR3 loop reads CSAIPQYSGYEQYF. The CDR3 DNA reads TGCAGTGCTATACCTCAATATTCGGGCTACGAGCAGTACTTC.

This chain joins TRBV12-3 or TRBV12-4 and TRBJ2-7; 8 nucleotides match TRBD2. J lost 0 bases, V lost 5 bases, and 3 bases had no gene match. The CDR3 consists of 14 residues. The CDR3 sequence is CASSTSGASYEQYF. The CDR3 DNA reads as TGTGCCAGCAGTACTAGCGGAGCCTCCTACGAGCAGTACTTC.

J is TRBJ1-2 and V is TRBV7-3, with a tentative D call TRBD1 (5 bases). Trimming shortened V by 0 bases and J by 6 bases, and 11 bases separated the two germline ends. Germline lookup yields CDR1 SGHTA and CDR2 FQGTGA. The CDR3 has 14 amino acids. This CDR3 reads CASSLTGQGNGYTF. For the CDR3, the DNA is TGTGCCAGCAGCTTAACGGGGCAGGGAAATGGCTACACCTTC.

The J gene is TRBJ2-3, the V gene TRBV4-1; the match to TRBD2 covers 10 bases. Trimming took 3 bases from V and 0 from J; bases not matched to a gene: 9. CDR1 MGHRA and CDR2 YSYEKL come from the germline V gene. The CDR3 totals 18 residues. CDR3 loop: CASSHRPGLATSTDTQYF. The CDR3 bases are TGCGCCAGCAGCCACCGCCCGGGACTAGCGACTAGCACAGATACGCAGTATTTT.

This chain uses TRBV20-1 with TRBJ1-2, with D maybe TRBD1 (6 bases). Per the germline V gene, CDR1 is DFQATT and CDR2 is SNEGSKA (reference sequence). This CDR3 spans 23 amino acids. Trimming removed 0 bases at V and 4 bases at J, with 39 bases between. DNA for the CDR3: TGCAGTGCTAGAGATAGCGAGGGGGACACGGATCAGCGCATACCCTGGGATCCCTATGGCTACACCTTC. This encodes CSARDSEGDTDQRIPWDPYGYTF.

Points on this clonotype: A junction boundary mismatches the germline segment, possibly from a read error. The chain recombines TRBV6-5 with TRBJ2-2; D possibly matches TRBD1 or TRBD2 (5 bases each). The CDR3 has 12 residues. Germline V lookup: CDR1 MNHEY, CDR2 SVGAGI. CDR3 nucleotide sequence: TGTGCCAGCAGATGGGGGACCGGGGAGCTTTTTTTT. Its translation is CASRWGTGELFF.

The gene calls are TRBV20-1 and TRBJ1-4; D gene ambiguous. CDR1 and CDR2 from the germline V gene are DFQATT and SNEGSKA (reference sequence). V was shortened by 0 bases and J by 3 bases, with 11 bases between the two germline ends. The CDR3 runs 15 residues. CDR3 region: CSARDPPSANEKLFF. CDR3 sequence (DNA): TGCAGTGCTAGAGATCCTCCCTCGGCTAATGAAAAACTGTTTTTT.

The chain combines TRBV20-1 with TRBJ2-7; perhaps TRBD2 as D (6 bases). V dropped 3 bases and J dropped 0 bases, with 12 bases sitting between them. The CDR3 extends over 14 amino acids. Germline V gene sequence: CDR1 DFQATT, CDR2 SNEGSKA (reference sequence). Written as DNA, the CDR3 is TGCAGTGCTAGCAGCCTAGCGAGCTCCTACGAGCAGTACTTC. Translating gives CSASSLASSYEQYF.

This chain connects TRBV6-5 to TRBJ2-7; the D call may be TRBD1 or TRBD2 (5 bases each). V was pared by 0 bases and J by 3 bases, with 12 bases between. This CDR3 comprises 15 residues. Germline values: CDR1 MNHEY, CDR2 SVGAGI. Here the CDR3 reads CASSYSWMGVYEQYF. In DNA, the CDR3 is TGTGCCAGCAGTTACTCATGGATGGGGGTCTACGAGCAGTACTTC.

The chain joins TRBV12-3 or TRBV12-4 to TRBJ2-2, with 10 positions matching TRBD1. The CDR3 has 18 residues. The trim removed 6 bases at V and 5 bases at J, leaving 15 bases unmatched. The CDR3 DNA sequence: TGTGCCAGCAGGGGGACAGGGGATGGGATAAGTAGTACCGGGGAGCTGTTTTTT. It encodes CASRGTGDGISSTGELFF.

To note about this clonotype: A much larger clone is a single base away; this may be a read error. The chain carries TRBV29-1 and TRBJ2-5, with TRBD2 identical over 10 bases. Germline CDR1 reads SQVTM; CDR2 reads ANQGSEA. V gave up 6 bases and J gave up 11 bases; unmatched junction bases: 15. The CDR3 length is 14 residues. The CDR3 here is CSVPGLASNNEQYF. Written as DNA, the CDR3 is TGCAGCGTGCCGGGACTAGCGAGTAACAATGAGCAGTACTTC.

CDR3 residues: CASSFGGAHRGYTF. As DNA, the CDR3 is TGTGCCAGCAGTTTCGGAGGGGCGCATCGGGGCTACACCTTC. The chain joins TRBV27 to TRBJ1-2, with D possibly matching TRBD1 (5 bases). The germline V gene has CDR1 MNHEY and CDR2 SMNVEV (reference sequence). The CDR3 is 14 residues long. The ends were cut back, 3 bases at V and 8 bases at J, with 16 bases in the middle.